These 17 T cell receptor beta chains came from one sample sequenced in a study of tumor-infiltrating lymphocytes in oesophageal squamous cell carcinoma. TCRdb redid the calling of the PCR reads with MiXCR, one entry per CDR3 protein. The sample records about 20,000 distinct CDR3 sequences, about two fifths being singletons. Sequenced sample: normal esophageal tissue next to the tumor. The receptors originated from a male donor with esophageal squamous cell carcinoma.

Comment on this clonotype: A much larger clone lies a single base off, so this may be a read error. This sequence joins TRBV5-1 and TRBJ2-5; 9 positions agree with TRBD2. The CDR3 sequence is 19 residues long. Germline V gene data show CDR1 as SGHRS and CDR2 as YFSETQ. The CDR3 bases are TGCGTCAGCAGCCTGGGCTCGGGCCTGGTAGCGGGAGATATAGAGACCCAGTACTTC. This codes for CVSSLGSGLVAGDIETQYF. The full variable domain, rest sourced from reference TRBV5-1 and TRBJ2-5, is KAGVTQTPRYLIKTRGQQVTLSCSPISGHRSVSWYQQTPGQGLQFLFEYFSETQRNKGNFPGRFSGRQFSNSRSEMNVSTLELGDSALYLCVSSLGSGLVAGDIETQYFGPGTRLLVL.

This clonotype was seen repeatedly, ten times or more. The chain joins TRBV11-2 to TRBJ1-6, with 11 bases lining up with TRBD1. Germline V gene lookup returns CDR1 SGHAT and CDR2 FQNNGV. V trimming: 5 bases; J trimming: 10 bases; junction bases outside the gene matches: 7. The CDR3 is 15 amino acids. The CDR3 here is CASSNRDRGGSPLHF. The CDR3 DNA reads as TGTGCCAGCAGCAACCGGGACAGGGGGGGGTCACCCCTCCACTTT.

This clonotype was seen repeatedly, ten times or more. V and J are TRBV7-8 and TRBJ2-1, with 7 bases that match TRBD1. The germline V gene encodes CDR1 SGHVS and CDR2 FQNEAQ. The CDR3 is 15 amino acids. V lost 5 bases and J lost 0; bases outside the gene matches: 4. The CDR3 is CASSQRDSSYNEQFF. The CDR3, as DNA: TGTGCCAGCAGCCAAAGGGACAGCTCCTACAATGAGCAGTTCTTC. The complete variable domain, with remaining parts taken from reference TRBV7-8 and TRBJ2-1, reads GAGVSQSPRYKVAKRGQDVALRCDPISGHVSLFWYQQALGQGPEFLTYFQNEAQLDKSGLPSDRFFAERPEGSVSTLKIQRTQQEDSAVYLCASSQRDSSYNEQFFGPGTRLTVL.

This clonotype was seen repeatedly, ten times or more. This may come from a read error, since a much larger clone is one base off. The rearrangement joins TRBV6-1 to TRBJ2-5; 8 bases agree with TRBD2. The CDR3 extends over 13 amino acids. V was clipped by 8 bases and J by 11 bases; unmatched bases: 13. CDR1 is MNHNS and CDR2 is SASEGT in the germline V gene. CDR3 loop: CASSGGADNEQYF. The CDR3 DNA sequence: TGTGCCAGCTCCGGGGGGGCCGATAATGAGCAGTACTTC.

This clonotype was found a few times. This sequence joins TRBV5-1 and TRBJ2-5; 7 nucleotides align to TRBD1. The CDR3 spans 14 residues. Germline V gives CDR1 SGHRS, CDR2 YFSETQ. With 0 bases clipped from V and 2 bases from J, the junction kept 1 base outside the gene matches. This CDR3 reads CASSLGTGQETQYF. CDR3 DNA sequence: TGCGCCAGCAGCTTGGGGACAGGTCAAGAGACCCAGTACTTC. Using reference TRBV5-1 and TRBJ2-5 for the parts outside the CDR3, the full variable domain is KAGVTQTPRYLIKTRGQQVTLSCSPISGHRSVSWYQQTPGQGLQFLFEYFSETQRNKGNFPGRFSGRQFSNSRSEMNVSTLELGDSALYLCASSLGTGQETQYFGPGTRLLVL.

The V gene is TRBV5-1, the J gene TRBJ2-3; TRBD1 matches 10 bases. J lost 3 bases, V lost 7 bases, and 2 bases had no gene match. Looked up from germline, CDR1 is SGHRS and CDR2 is YFSETQ. There are 13 residues in the CDR3. Written as DNA, the CDR3 is TGCGCCAGCTGGACAGGGGGGACAGATACGCAGTATTTT. This translates into CASWTGGTDTQYF.

This chain connects TRBV11-3 to TRBJ1-1; D is perhaps TRBD1 (6 bases). V was trimmed by 6 bases and J by 6 bases, leaving 14 bases between them. Germline CDR1 SGHNT, CDR2 YENEEA. The CDR3 has 13 amino acids. CDR3 loop: CASSRQPGAEAFF. The CDR3 coding sequence is TGTGCCAGCAGTAGACAGCCAGGGGCTGAAGCTTTCTTT.

The chain combines TRBV12-3 or TRBV12-4 with TRBJ2-7; D uncertain. CDR3 length equals 12 residues. V lost 4 bases, J lost 6 bases, and 10 bases lay in between. CDR3 sequence reads: CASSSRTGEQYF. DNA of the CDR3: TGTGCCAGCAGTTCCCGGACGGGCGAGCAGTACTTC.

This clonotype was detected only once. The rearrangement links TRBV2 to TRBJ2-5; a possible D gene is TRBD1 (5 bases). The end of the DNA fits TRBJ2-7 better, so the J call may be wrong. Germline CDR1 and CDR2: SNHLY and FYNNEI. The CDR3 contains 15 residues. The DNA for the CDR3 is TGTGCCAGCAGTCCGACAGCCCACAGGTCCTACGAGCAGTACTTC. Amino acid sequence: CASSPTAHRSYEQYF.

This clonotype was counted at least ten times. This clone may be a read error of a much larger clone one base away. The chain uses TRBV7-6 and TRBJ2-7; 12 bases are shared with TRBD2. The CDR3 is made up of 17 amino acids. CDR1 and CDR2 from the germline V gene are SGHVS and FNYEAQ. V trimming: 5 bases; J trimming: 7 bases; junction bases outside the gene matches: 15. The CDR3 here is CASSPSPSGRAINEQYF. The CDR3 nucleotides read TGTGCCAGCAGCCCTAGCCCTAGCGGGAGGGCCATCAATGAGCAGTACTTC.

This clonotype was counted at least ten times. The chain joins TRBV5-1 to TRBJ2-3; perhaps TRBD1 as D (6 bases). CDR1 is SGHRS, CDR2 YFSETQ, per germline. The ends were cut back, 9 bases at V and 0 bases at J, with 11 bases in the middle. The CDR3 runs 13 residues. The CDR3 sequence: CATRQGSTDTQYF. In DNA form, the CDR3 reads TGCGCCACCCGCCAGGGGAGCACAGATACGCAGTATTTT.

The sample holds many counts of this clonotype. This sequence joins TRBV10-3 and TRBJ2-1, with no clear D. Deletions cut 4 bases from V and 8 bases from J, with 9 bases between. CDR1 and CDR2 from the germline V gene are ENHRY and SYGVKD. This CDR3 comprises 12 residues. This chain's CDR3 is CAISARRHEQFF. CDR3 in DNA: TGTGCCATCAGTGCGAGAAGGCATGAGCAGTTCTTC.

This chain links TRBV7-2 with TRBJ2-5, with D possibly being TRBD1 (6 bases). Matching the DNA end better, TRBJ1-2 makes the J call doubtful. CDR3 size: 15 residues. Per the germline V gene, CDR1 is SGHTA and CDR2 is FQGNSA. CDR3 loop: CASSLAYRDRDGYTF. The CDR3, as DNA: TGTGCCAGCAGCTTAGCTTACAGGGACCGGGATGGCTACACCTTC.

This clonotype was found once. The V call is TRBV7-2, the J call TRBJ2-1; the match to TRBD2 covers 7 bases. V lost 2 bases and J lost 10; bases outside the gene matches: 14. Germline V lookup: CDR1 SGHTA, CDR2 FQGNSA. The CDR3 extends over 16 amino acids. CDR3 residues: CASSLISAGATYEQFF. CDR3 nucleotide sequence: TGTGCCAGCAGCTTAATCTCGGCGGGAGCGACTTACGAGCAGTTCTTC.

The gene calls are TRBV7-2 and TRBJ2-5; 7 positions match TRBD2. Trimming at V came to 0 bases and at J to 1 base, leaving 2 bases not matched to a gene. The CDR3 has 15 residues. Germline V gene sequence: CDR1 SGHTA, CDR2 FQGNSA. DNA of the CDR3: TGTGCCAGCAGCTTAGCGGGAGGGATCCAAGAGACCCAGTACTTC. Encoded protein: CASSLAGGIQETQYF.

The chain employs TRBV7-2 and TRBJ2-5, with D tentatively TRBD1 or TRBD2 (5 bases each). Germline CDR1 and CDR2: SGHTA and FQGNSA. The CDR3 runs to 13 residues. V shed 1 base and J shed 2 bases, with 5 bases lying between them. The CDR3 loop is CASSLGGQETQYF. The CDR3 DNA follows: TGTGCCAGCAGCTTAGGGGGGCAAGAGACCCAGTACTTC.

This clonotype has just a few counts. The chain combines TRBV19 with TRBJ2-2; perhaps TRBD1 as D (7 bases). This CDR3 region has 16 residues. From germline, CDR1 is LNHDA and CDR2 SQIVND (reference sequence). The ends were cut back, 8 bases at V and 2 bases at J, with 18 bases in the middle. The CDR3 loop is CASARNRGLNTGELFF. DNA of the CDR3: TGTGCCAGTGCCCGGAACAGGGGACTTAACACCGGGGAGCTGTTTTTT.